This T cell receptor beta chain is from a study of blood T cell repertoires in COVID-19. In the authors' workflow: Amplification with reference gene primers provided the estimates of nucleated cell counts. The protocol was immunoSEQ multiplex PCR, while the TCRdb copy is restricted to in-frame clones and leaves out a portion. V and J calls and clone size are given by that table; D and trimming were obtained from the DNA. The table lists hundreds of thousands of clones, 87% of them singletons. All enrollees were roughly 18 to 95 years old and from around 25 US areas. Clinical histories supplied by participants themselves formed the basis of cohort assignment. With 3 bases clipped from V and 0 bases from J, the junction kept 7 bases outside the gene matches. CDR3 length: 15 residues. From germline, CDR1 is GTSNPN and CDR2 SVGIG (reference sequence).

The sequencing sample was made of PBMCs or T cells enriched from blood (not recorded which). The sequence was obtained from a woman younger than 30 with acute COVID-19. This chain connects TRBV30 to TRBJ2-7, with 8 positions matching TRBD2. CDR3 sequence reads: CAWSTGGGNSYEQYF. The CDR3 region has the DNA TGTGCCTGGAGCACCGGGGGGGGGAACTCCTACGAGCAGTACTTC.